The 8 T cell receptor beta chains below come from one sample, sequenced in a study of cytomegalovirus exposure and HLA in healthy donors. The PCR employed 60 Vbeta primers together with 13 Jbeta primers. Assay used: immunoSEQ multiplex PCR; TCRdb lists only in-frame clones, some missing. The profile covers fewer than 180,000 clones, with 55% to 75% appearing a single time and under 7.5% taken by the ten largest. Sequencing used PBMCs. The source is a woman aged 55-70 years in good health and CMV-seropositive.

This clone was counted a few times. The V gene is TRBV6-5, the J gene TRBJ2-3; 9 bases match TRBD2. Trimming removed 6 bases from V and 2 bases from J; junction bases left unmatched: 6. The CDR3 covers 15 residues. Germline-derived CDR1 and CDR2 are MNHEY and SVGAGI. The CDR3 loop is CASSQGTSFTDTQYF. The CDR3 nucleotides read TGTGCCAGCAGCCAAGGGACTAGCTTCACAGATACGCAGTATTTT.

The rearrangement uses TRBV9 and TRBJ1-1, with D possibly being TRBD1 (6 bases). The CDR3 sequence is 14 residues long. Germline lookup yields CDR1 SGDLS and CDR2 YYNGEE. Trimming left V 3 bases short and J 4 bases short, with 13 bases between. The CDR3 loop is CASSDGQIGTEAFF. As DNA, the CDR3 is TGTGCCAGCAGCGACGGACAGATCGGCACTGAAGCTTTCTTT.

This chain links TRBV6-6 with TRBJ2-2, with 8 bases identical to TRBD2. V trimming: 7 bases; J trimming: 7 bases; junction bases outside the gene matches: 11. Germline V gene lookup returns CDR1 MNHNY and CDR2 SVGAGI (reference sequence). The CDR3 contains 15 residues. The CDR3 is CASIGGAGGVGELFF. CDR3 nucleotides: TGTGCCAGCATCGGGGGGGCGGGAGGAGTCGGGGAGCTGTTTTTT.

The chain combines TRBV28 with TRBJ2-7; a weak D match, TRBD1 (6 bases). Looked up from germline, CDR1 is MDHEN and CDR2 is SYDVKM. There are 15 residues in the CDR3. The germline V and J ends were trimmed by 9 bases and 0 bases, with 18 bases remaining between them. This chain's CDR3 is CASRSQGRSSYEQYF. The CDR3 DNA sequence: TGTGCCAGTAGATCCCAGGGGCGAAGCTCCTACGAGCAGTACTTC.

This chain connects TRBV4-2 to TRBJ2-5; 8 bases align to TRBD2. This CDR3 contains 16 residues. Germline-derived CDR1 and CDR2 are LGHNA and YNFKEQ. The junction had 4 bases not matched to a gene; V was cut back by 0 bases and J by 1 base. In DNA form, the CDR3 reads TGTGCCAGCAGCCAAGATGGAACTAGCGGCCAAGAGACCCAGTACTTC. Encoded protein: CASSQDGTSGQETQYF.

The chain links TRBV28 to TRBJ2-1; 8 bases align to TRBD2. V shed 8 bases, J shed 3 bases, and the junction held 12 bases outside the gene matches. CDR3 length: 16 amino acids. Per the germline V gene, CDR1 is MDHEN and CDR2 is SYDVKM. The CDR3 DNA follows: TGTGCCAGCGACGGGTACGGGAGGGTGGGCTACAATGAGCAGTTCTTC. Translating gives CASDGYGRVGYNEQFF.

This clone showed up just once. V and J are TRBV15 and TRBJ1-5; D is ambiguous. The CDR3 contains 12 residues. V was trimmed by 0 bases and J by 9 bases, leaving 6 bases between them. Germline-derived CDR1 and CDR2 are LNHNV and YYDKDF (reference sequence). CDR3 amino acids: CATSRDAGPQHF. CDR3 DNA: TGTGCCACCAGCAGAGATGCGGGGCCCCAGCATTTT.

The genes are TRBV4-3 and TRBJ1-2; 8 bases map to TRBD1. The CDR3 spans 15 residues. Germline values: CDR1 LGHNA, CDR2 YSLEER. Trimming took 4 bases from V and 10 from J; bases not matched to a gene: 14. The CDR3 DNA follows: TGCGCCAGCAGCCCCTGGACAGGGCTAGAAATGGACTACACCTTC. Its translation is CASSPWTGLEMDYTF.